This T cell receptor beta chain was found in a study of blood T cell repertoires in COVID-19. Study at large: Material from acute and convalescent COVID-19 was sourced from the United States, Italy and Spain. PBMCs, B-cell-depleted T cells, or T cells were the source of the cDNA or gDNA that made up the material.

Per the authors' pipeline: The authors estimated nucleated cell counts from reference gene primer amplification. Sequenced by immunoSEQ multiplex PCR; TCRdb stores in-frame clones only, minus some. The V and J calls and clone size are taken from that table; D and trimming were inferred from the DNA. This repertoire shows about 64,000 clones, around 90% found once; its top ten account for 1.6%. Germline V CDR1 and CDR2: SGHTA, FQGTGA. CDR3 length: 14 amino acids. The V segment lost 5 bases and the J segment 4 bases; nucleotides outside the gene matches: 3. Sequenced sample: peripheral blood. This sequence originates from a human donor in a cohort sampled during active COVID-19. The chain has TRBV7-3 and TRBJ2-2; 8 nucleotides align to TRBD1. The CDR3 loop is CASSPDRVTGELFF. DNA for the CDR3: TGTGCCAGCAGCCCGGACAGGGTCACCGGGGAGCTGTTTTTT. Full variable domain (remainder filled in from reference TRBV7-3 and TRBJ2-2): GAGVSQTPSNKVTEKGKYVELRCDPISGHTALYWYRQSLGQGPEFLIYFQGTGAADDSGLPNDRFFAVRPEGSVSTLKIQRTERGDSAVYLCASSPDRVTGELFFGEGSRLTVL.